The clone carrying this TCR beta chain has at least ten counts. This entry belongs to a study of regulatory T cells in long-lasting Graves disease. Per germline, CDR1 SGHRS and CDR2 YFSETQ. Trimming stripped 0 bases from V and 3 bases from J, with 11 bases between. The CDR3 loop spans 15 amino acids. TCR beta libraries were built with iRepertoire HTBI primers and Arm-PCR of CDR3 regions. TCRdb re-analysed the multiplex PCR reads in MiXCR, keeping a single row per CDR3 protein. The repertoire holds hundreds of thousands of distinct CDR3 sequences, with around 16% as singletons. The time point denotes: newly diagnosed GD, antithyroid drugs for less than 3 months. PBMCs provided the RNA from which the TCR library was made. Separately, the same data were catalogued under a study of T cells in Graves' hyperthyroidism and ophthalmopathy. That paper adds: Ophthalmopathy could be told apart from stable hyperthyroidism with a 13 V-J model.

The V gene is TRBV5-1, the J gene TRBJ2-3; D ambiguous. The sequence was collected from a woman in her forties or fifties with Graves disease. The sample in question was peripheral blood mononuclear cells (PBMCs), obtained at new diagnosis, from a patient treated with antithyroid drugs. The CDR3 loop is CASSLAPRSTDTQYF. Written as DNA, the CDR3 is TGCGCCAGCAGCTTGGCCCCGCGGTCGACAGATACGCAGTATTTT.